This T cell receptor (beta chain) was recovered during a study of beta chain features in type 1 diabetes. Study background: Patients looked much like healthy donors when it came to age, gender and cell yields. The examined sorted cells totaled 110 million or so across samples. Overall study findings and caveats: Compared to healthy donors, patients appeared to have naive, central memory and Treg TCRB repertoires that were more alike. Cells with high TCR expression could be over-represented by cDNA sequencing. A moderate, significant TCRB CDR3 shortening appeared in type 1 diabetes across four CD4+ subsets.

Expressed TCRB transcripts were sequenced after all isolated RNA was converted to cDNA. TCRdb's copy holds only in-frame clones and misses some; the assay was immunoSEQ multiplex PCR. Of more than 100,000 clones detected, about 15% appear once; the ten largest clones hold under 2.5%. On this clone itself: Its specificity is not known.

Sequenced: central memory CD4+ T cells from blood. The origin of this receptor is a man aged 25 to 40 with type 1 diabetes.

The CDR3 reads CAINERGRGDTQYF. The CDR3 DNA is TGTGCCATAAACGAGAGGGGGCGAGGAGATACGCAGTATTTT. The V call is TRBV2, the J call TRBJ2-3, with 7 bases matching TRBD1. This CDR3 contains 14 residues. Germline loops: CDR1 SNHLY, CDR2 FYNNEI. V lost 10 bases, J lost 5 bases, and 12 bases stayed unmatched.